This T cell receptor beta chain originates from a study of cytomegalovirus exposure and HLA in healthy donors. Some clones are missing from TCRdb's copy, which holds only in-frame ones; the method was immunoSEQ multiplex PCR. The table lists about 110,000 clones, 70% to 90% of them singletons. This clone occurred a few times. The receptor was isolated from a woman aged 18-29 years in good health and CMV-seronegative. Sequenced sample: PBMCs.

The CDR3 loop reads CASSGSGEQYF. CDR3 DNA sequence: TGTGCCAGCAGCGGTTCGGGCGAGCAGTACTTC. The rearrangement joins TRBV27 to TRBJ2-7; D unclear. The CDR3 runs 11 residues. Per germline, CDR1 MNHEY and CDR2 SMNVEV (reference sequence). Trimming stripped 6 bases from V and 6 bases from J, with 9 bases between.